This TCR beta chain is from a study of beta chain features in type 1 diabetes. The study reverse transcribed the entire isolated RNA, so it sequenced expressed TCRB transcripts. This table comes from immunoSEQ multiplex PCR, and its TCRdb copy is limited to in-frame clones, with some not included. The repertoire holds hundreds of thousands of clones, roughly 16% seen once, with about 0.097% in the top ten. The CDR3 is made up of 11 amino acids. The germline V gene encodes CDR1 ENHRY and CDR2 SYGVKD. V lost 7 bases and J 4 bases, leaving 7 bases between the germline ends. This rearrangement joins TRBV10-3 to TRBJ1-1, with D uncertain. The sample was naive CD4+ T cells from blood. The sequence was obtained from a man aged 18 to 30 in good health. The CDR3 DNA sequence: TGTGCCATCATAGTCGCCACTGAAGCTTTCTTT. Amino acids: CAIIVATEAFF.